The next 30 T cell receptor beta chains were all read from a single sample in a study of blood T cell repertoires in COVID-19. Some clones are missing from TCRdb's copy, which holds only in-frame ones; the method was immunoSEQ multiplex PCR. The sample lists about 230,000 clones, over 65% occurring once. Sequenced: peripheral blood. These receptors were obtained from a woman aged 70-85 years with active or convalescent COVID-19.

The CDR3, as DNA: TGCGCCAGCAGTGAGGGAACCGGGCGGGGGGACACCGGGGAGCTGTTTTTT. It encodes CASSEGTGRGDTGELFF. The rearrangement uses TRBV10-2 and TRBJ2-2, with 8 positions matching TRBD2. Trimming cost V 2 bases and J 3 bases; bases outside gene matches: 8. This CDR3 contains 17 residues. CDR1 is WSHSY and CDR2 is SAAADI in the germline V gene.

The chain links TRBV7-2 to TRBJ1-5; D is unresolved. The CDR3 has 13 residues. Trimming cost V 5 bases and J 3 bases, with 8 bases left between them. The germline V gene has CDR1 SGHTA and CDR2 FQGNSA. CDR3 in DNA: TGTGCCAGCAGCCGGTCCTACAATCAGCCCCAGCATTTT. Its translation: CASSRSYNQPQHF.

The chain links TRBV12-3 or TRBV12-4 to TRBJ2-5; 7 bases line up with TRBD2. Trimming removed 7 bases from V and 8 bases from J; junction bases left unmatched: 10. The CDR3 is 13 amino acids. CDR3 region: CASTPGTIRTQYF. CDR3 DNA sequence: TGTGCCAGCACCCCGGGGACTATCCGTACCCAGTACTTC.

The chain employs TRBV27 and TRBJ1-2, with 7 bases identical to TRBD1. Germline CDR1 reads MNHEY; CDR2 reads SMNVEV (reference sequence). V lost 5 bases, J lost 6 bases, and 18 bases stayed unmatched. The CDR3 runs 17 residues. This CDR3 is CASSPPGGDRMAHGYTF. CDR3 nucleotides: TGTGCCAGCAGTCCCCCAGGGGGTGACAGGATGGCCCATGGCTACACCTTC.

V and J are TRBV5-1 and TRBJ1-1; D call uncertain. CDR1 is SGHRS, CDR2 YFSETQ, per germline. With 0 bases removed from V and 6 bases from J, the gap between germline ends came to 15 bases. The CDR3 totals 15 residues. CDR3 in amino acids: CASSLDSRSGAEAFF. CDR3 DNA sequence: TGCGCCAGCAGCTTGGACTCGAGGTCCGGGGCTGAAGCTTTCTTT.

The chain combines TRBV2 with TRBJ2-7, with D uncertain. The CDR3 is 12 residues long. V lost 3 bases and J 3 bases, leaving 6 bases between the germline ends. Germline CDR1 and CDR2: SNHLY and FYNNEI. CDR3 sequence: CASSERNYEQYF. The CDR3 nucleotides are TGTGCCAGCAGTGAGCGGAACTACGAGCAGTACTTC.

V and J are TRBV5-4 and TRBJ2-1; D not resolved. V lost 6 bases to trimming and J lost 4 bases, with 14 bases between them. The CDR3 sequence is 14 residues long. CDR1 and CDR2 from the germline V gene are SGHNT and YYREEE (reference sequence). The CDR3 reads CASKLQFGYNEQFF. The CDR3 region has the DNA TGTGCCAGCAAACTCCAATTCGGTTACAATGAGCAGTTCTTC.

J is TRBJ1-2 and V is TRBV18, with 8 bases fitting TRBD1. The germline CDR1 and CDR2 sequences are KGHSH and LQKENI. V trimming: 3 bases; J trimming: 7 bases; junction bases outside the gene matches: 4. The CDR3 length is 13 residues. As DNA, the CDR3 is TGTGCCAGCTCACCTGACAGGGGTAGTGGCTACACCTTC. Translating it yields CASSPDRGSGYTF.

The V and J genes are TRBV7-2 and TRBJ2-3; 8 nucleotides agree with TRBD1. The CDR3 has 15 residues. Germline V CDR1 and CDR2: SGHTA, FQGNSA. Trimming removed 5 bases from V and 4 bases from J; junction bases left unmatched: 8. The CDR3 reads CASSVDREWPDTQYF. The CDR3 DNA is TGTGCCAGCAGCGTGGACAGGGAGTGGCCAGATACGCAGTATTTT.

This sequence joins TRBV5-1 and TRBJ1-1, with a tentative D call TRBD1 (6 bases). Germline V lookup: CDR1 SGHRS, CDR2 YFSETQ. The CDR3 totals 14 residues. Trimming removed 4 bases from V and 3 bases from J, with 13 bases in between. The CDR3 sequence: CASSPITGHTEAFF. CDR3 sequence (DNA): TGCGCCAGCAGCCCAATCACAGGGCACACTGAAGCTTTCTTT.

The chain links TRBV11-3 to TRBJ2-1; TRBD2 matches at 7 bases. This CDR3 spans 14 amino acids. The ends lost 8 bases at V and 7 bases at J; junction bases unmatched: 11. Germline assignment: CDR1 SGHNT and CDR2 YENEEA. The CDR3 sequence: CASSAGGSMNEQFF. CDR3 nucleotides: TGTGCCAGCTCTGCGGGCGGGAGTATGAATGAGCAGTTCTTC.

On this clone itself: The sample has other DNA sequences that encode this CDR3 too. The gene calls are TRBV7-2 and TRBJ2-1, with 8 bases matching TRBD2. The CDR3 runs to 15 residues. The germline V gene has CDR1 SGHTA and CDR2 FQGNSA. The trim removed 2 bases at V and 4 bases at J, leaving 4 bases unmatched. CDR3 amino acids: CASSLRAGDYNEQFF. The CDR3 DNA follows: TGTGCCAGCAGCTTAAGAGCGGGAGATTACAATGAGCAGTTCTTC.

J is TRBJ2-1 and V is TRBV28, with 7 bases identical to TRBD2. CDR3 length: 15 amino acids. Trimming removed 3 bases from V and 4 bases from J; junction bases left unmatched: 6. The germline gives CDR1 MDHEN, CDR2 SYDVKM. The CDR3 reads CASSFGASGYNEQFF. The CDR3 region has the DNA TGTGCCAGCAGTTTCGGGGCTAGCGGATACAATGAGCAGTTCTTC.

This rearrangement joins TRBV5-1 to TRBJ1-1, with a tentative D call TRBD1 (5 bases). The germline gives CDR1 SGHRS, CDR2 YFSETQ. V lost 0 bases and J lost 4, with 16 bases in between. This CDR3 has 16 amino acids. This CDR3 reads CASSLGLREGSTEAFF. The CDR3 DNA reads as TGCGCCAGCAGCTTGGGCCTCAGGGAGGGGAGCACTGAAGCTTTCTTT. The complete variable domain, with remaining parts taken from reference TRBV5-1 and TRBJ1-1, reads KAGVTQTPRYLIKTRGQQVTLSCSPISGHRSVSWYQQTPGQGLQFLFEYFSETQRNKGNFPGRFSGRQFSNSRSEMNVSTLELGDSALYLCASSLGLREGSTEAFFGQGTRLTVV.

This chain joins TRBV11-2 and TRBJ2-7; a possible D gene is TRBD2 (6 bases). The CDR3 runs to 13 residues. CDR1 and CDR2 from the germline V gene are SGHAT and FQNNGV. Between the trimmed V and J ends, which lost 4 bases and 6 bases, there was a span of 13 bases. This CDR3 is CASSSIREAEQYF. CDR3 DNA sequence: TGTGCCAGCAGCTCTATCAGGGAGGCCGAGCAGTACTTC.

This sequence joins TRBV5-1 and TRBJ2-3; TRBD2 aligns across 7 bases. Germline V gene data show CDR1 as SGHRS and CDR2 as YFSETQ. CDR3 length: 15 residues. Losses at the gene ends were 3 bases for V and 5 bases for J; bases not matched to a gene: 9. The CDR3 sequence is CASSYGRSFGDTQYF. In DNA, the CDR3 is TGCGCCAGCAGCTACGGGAGGAGTTTCGGAGATACGCAGTATTTT.

The chain employs TRBV18 and TRBJ2-1, with D maybe TRBD1 (5 bases). V shed 0 bases and J shed 3 bases, with 15 bases lying between them. Germline CDR1 KGHSH, CDR2 LQKENI. The CDR3 length is 17 residues. The CDR3 bases are TGTGCCAGCTCACCACCCCTCGGTAGCACAGGCTACAATGAGCAGTTCTTC. It specifies CASSPPLGSTGYNEQFF.

Here the CDR3 DNA reads TGTGCCTGGAGTTCTTCGGGGGGGGGCCCTCAGCCCCAGCATTTT. It specifies CAWSSSGGGPQPQHF. The chain joins TRBV30 to TRBJ1-5, with a tentative D call TRBD1 (6 bases). The germline V and J ends were trimmed by 2 bases and 6 bases, with 17 bases remaining between them. Germline values: CDR1 GTSNPN, CDR2 SVGIG (reference sequence). The CDR3 consists of 15 residues.

The chain has TRBV28 and TRBJ1-5; D not resolved. V lost 5 bases and J lost 0, with 5 bases in between. Germline V lookup: CDR1 MDHEN, CDR2 SYDVKM. This CDR3 region has 13 residues. For the CDR3, the DNA is TGTGCCAGCAGTCCCTATAGCAATCAGCCCCAGCATTTT. The encoded protein is CASSPYSNQPQHF.

This clone occurred once. The V gene is TRBV7-2, the J gene TRBJ2-7; 7 bases align to TRBD2. Germline V gene data show CDR1 as SGHTA and CDR2 as FQGNSA. The CDR3 length is 15 residues. With V trimmed by 5 bases and J by 7 bases, 14 bases remained unmatched. The CDR3 sequence is CASSDFLLAIREQYF. CDR3 bases: TGTGCCAGCAGCGACTTCCTACTAGCGATTAGGGAGCAGTACTTC.

This clone was picked up a small number of times. This chain connects TRBV28 to TRBJ1-2, with TRBD1 identical over 11 bases. Losses at the gene ends were 4 bases for V and 5 bases for J; bases not matched to a gene: 9. The length of the CDR3 is 16 residues. The germline V gene encodes CDR1 MDHEN and CDR2 SYDVKM. The CDR3 here is CASSSTRTGGRYGYTF. The CDR3 DNA follows: TGTGCCAGCAGTTCCACTCGGACAGGGGGCAGGTATGGCTACACCTTC.

The chain recombines TRBV6-6 with TRBJ2-5; tentative D call: TRBD2 (6 bases). Germline loops: CDR1 MNHNY, CDR2 SVGAGI (reference sequence). Trimming cost V 5 bases and J 11 bases, with 21 bases left between them. This CDR3 region has 14 residues. For the CDR3, the DNA is TGTGCCAGCAGTCGGGACTGGCAAACGGGGTTGCAGTACTTC. Translating it yields CASSRDWQTGLQYF.

This sequence joins TRBV20-1 and TRBJ2-3, with 7 bases fitting TRBD1. CDR1 is DFQATT and CDR2 is SNEGSKA in the germline V gene (reference sequence). Trimming took 3 bases from V and 5 from J; bases not matched to a gene: 5. The CDR3 has 13 amino acids. CDR3 region: CSASRQGGDTQYF. The CDR3 nucleotides are TGCAGTGCTAGTCGACAGGGTGGAGATACGCAGTATTTT.

The rearrangement joins TRBV6-5 to TRBJ1-2; possibly TRBD1 for D (5 bases). Deletions cut 2 bases from V and 8 bases from J, with 12 bases between. Per the germline V gene, CDR1 is MNHEY and CDR2 is SVGAGI. This CDR3 spans 13 amino acids. CDR3 sequence: CASSYGGIGGYTF. DNA of the CDR3: TGTGCCAGCAGTTACGGGGGGATCGGAGGCTACACCTTC.

The V call is TRBV11-1, the J call TRBJ2-7; TRBD1 agrees at 7 bases. CDR3 size: 13 residues. V shed 2 bases and J 3 bases; nucleotides not matched to a gene: 1. CDR1 SGHAT and CDR2 FQDESV come from the germline V gene (reference sequence). CDR3 in DNA: TGTGCCAGCAGCTTACAGGGGGTCTACGAGCAGTACTTC. It is translated as CASSLQGVYEQYF.

As concerns this clone: The sample contains more than one DNA sequence encoding this CDR3. The chain couples TRBV5-1 to TRBJ1-1; tentatively, D is TRBD1 (5 bases). CDR1 and CDR2 (germline): SGHRS, YFSETQ. The CDR3 spans 14 residues. Trimming cost V 0 bases and J 5 bases, with 11 bases left between them. CDR3 coding DNA: TGCGCCAGCAGCTTGGGGGCGGGGCGGACTGAAGCTTTCTTT. Its translation is CASSLGAGRTEAFF.

This chain joins TRBV2 and TRBJ2-3; 14 nucleotides align to TRBD2. Looked up from germline, CDR1 is SNHLY and CDR2 is FYNNEI. Trimming removed 5 bases from V and 4 bases from J; junction bases left unmatched: 2. The CDR3 has 15 amino acids. CDR3 amino acids: CASSMTSGGADTQYF. CDR3 nucleotide sequence: TGTGCCAGCAGTATGACTAGCGGGGGGGCAGATACGCAGTATTTT.

This sequence joins TRBV5-1 and TRBJ2-5; tentatively, D is TRBD2 (5 bases). The CDR3 covers 14 residues. From germline, CDR1 is SGHRS and CDR2 YFSETQ. Deletions cut 4 bases from V and 2 bases from J, with 12 bases between. CDR3 sequence reads: CASSNTRRQETQYF. The CDR3 DNA is TGCGCCAGCAGCAACACTCGGAGGCAAGAGACCCAGTACTTC.

Here the CDR3 DNA reads TGTGCCAGCACTAGCGACAGGGGGCAATATCAGCCCCAGCATTTT. Translated, it gives CASTSDRGQYQPQHF. This chain links TRBV19 with TRBJ1-5; 10 bases match TRBD1. CDR1 is LNHDA, CDR2 SQIVND, per germline (reference sequence). Germline trimming cut 9 bases from V and 5 bases from J; bases unmatched to any gene: 10. This CDR3 comprises 15 residues.

This clone was observed a handful of times. This chain joins TRBV18 and TRBJ1-3; 8 bases fit TRBD1. The CDR3 sequence is 16 residues long. The V segment lost 6 bases and the J segment 0 bases; nucleotides outside the gene matches: 7. Per the germline V gene, CDR1 is KGHSH and CDR2 is LQKENI. CDR3 region: CASSPDRVGSGNTIYF. The CDR3 DNA reads TGTGCCAGCTCCCCGGACAGGGTCGGCTCTGGAAACACCATATATTTT. The whole variable domain, remainder taken from reference TRBV18 and TRBJ1-3, is NAGVMQNPRHLVRRRGQEARLRCSPMKGHSHVYWYRQLPEEGLKFMVYLQKENIIDESGMPKERFSAEFPKEGPSILRIQQVVRGDSAAYFCASSPDRVGSGNTIYFGEGSWLTVV.